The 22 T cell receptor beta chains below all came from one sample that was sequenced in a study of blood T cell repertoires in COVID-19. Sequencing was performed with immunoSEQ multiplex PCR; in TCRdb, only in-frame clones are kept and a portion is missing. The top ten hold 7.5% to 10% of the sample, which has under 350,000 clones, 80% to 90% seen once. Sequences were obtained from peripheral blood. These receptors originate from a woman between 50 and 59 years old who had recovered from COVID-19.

The CDR3 spells CATSLAGGDTGELFF. CDR3 coding DNA: TGTGCCACCAGTCTAGCGGGGGGGGACACCGGGGAGCTGTTTTTT. The chain carries TRBV24-1 and TRBJ2-2; TRBD2 aligns across 12 bases. J lost 3 bases, V lost 6 bases, and 1 base had no gene match. Germline V gene data show CDR1 as KGHDR and CDR2 as SFDVKD. The CDR3 covers 15 residues.

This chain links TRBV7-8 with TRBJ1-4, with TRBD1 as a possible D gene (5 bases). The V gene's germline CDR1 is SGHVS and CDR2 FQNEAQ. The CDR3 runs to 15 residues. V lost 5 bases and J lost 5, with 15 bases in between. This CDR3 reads CASSRAGTQNEKLFF. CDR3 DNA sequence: TGTGCCAGCAGCCGAGCCGGGACTCAGAATGAAAAACTGTTTTTT.

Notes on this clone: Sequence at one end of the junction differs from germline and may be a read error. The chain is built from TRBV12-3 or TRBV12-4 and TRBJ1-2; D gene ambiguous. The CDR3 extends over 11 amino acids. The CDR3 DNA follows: TGTGCCAGCAGTTTAGGCGGGGTCGATAACTTC. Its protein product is CASSLGGVDNF.

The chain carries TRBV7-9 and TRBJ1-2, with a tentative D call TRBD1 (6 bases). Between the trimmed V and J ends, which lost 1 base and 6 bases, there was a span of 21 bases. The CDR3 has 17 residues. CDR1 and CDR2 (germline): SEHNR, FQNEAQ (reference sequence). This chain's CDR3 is CASSLGGQGRRTHGYTF. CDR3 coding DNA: TGTGCCAGCAGCTTAGGGGGGCAGGGGCGACGAACGCATGGCTACACCTTC.

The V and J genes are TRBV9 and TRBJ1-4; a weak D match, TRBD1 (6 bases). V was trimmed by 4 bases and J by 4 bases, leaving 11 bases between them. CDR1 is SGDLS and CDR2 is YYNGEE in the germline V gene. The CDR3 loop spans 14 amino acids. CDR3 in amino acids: CASSPPGVNEKLFF. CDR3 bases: TGTGCCAGCAGCCCTCCAGGGGTTAATGAAAAACTGTTTTTT.

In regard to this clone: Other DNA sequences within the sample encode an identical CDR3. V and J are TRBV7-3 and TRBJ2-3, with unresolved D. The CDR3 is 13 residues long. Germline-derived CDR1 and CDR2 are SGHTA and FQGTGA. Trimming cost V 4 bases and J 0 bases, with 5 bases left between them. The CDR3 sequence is CASSSGSTDTQYF. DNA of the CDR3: TGTGCCAGCAGCTCCGGTAGCACAGATACGCAGTATTTT.

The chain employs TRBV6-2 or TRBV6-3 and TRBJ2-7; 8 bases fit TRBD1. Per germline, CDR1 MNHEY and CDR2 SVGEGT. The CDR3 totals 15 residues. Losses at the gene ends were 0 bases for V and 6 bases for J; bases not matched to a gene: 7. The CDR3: CASSYSSRGLAEQYF. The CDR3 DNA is TGTGCCAGCAGTTACTCGTCCAGGGGGCTTGCCGAGCAGTACTTC.

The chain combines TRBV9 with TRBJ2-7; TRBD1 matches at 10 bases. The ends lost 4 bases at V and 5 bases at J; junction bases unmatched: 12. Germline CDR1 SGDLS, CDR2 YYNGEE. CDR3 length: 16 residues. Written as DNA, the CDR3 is TGTGCCAGCAGCACATACGGGACAGGGGACGGTGACGAGCAGTACTTC. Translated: CASSTYGTGDGDEQYF.

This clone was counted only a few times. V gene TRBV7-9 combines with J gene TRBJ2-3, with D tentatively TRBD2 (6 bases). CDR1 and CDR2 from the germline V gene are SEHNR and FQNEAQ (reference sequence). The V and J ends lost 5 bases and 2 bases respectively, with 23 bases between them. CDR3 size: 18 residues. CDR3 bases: TGTGCCAGCAGCCCACTCCCTCACGGGGGACCCTCCACAGATACGCAGTATTTT. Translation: CASSPLPHGGPSTDTQYF.

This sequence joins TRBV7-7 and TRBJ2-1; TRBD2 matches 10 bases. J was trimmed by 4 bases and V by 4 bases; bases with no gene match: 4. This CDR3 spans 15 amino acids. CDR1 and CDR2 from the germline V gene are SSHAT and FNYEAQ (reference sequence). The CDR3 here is CASSSGLAEYNEQFF. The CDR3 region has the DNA TGTGCCAGCAGCTCTGGACTAGCGGAGTACAATGAGCAGTTCTTC.

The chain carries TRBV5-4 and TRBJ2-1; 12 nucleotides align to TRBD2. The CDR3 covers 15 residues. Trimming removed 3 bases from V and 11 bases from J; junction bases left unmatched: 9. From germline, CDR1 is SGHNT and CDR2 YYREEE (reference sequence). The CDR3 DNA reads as TGTGCCAGCAGCTCTAGCGGGGGGGCCTCGACCAAGCAGTTCTTC. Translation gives CASSSSGGASTKQFF.

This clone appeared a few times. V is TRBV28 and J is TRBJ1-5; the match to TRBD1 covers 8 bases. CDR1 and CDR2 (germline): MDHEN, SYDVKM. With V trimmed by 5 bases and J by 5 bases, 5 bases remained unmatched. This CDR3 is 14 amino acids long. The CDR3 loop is CASSGTGFHQPQHF. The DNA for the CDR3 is TGTGCCAGCAGTGGGACAGGATTCCATCAGCCCCAGCATTTT.

The CDR3 DNA follows: TGTGCCAGCAGACCTAGCGGGACTATCTCTGGGGCCAACGTCCTGACTTTC. This translates into CASRPSGTISGANVLTF. The genes are TRBV3-1 (or the pseudogene TRBV3-2) and TRBJ2-6, with 9 bases fitting TRBD2. J lost 0 bases, V lost 6 bases, and 6 bases had no gene match. Per germline, CDR1 LGHDT and CDR2 YNNKEL (reference sequence). The CDR3 spans 17 residues.

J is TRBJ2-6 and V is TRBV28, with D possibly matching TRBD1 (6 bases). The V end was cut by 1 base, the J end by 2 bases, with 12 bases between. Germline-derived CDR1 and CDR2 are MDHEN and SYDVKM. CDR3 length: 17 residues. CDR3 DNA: TGTGCCAGCAGTTTATCCTACAGGGAAACTGGGGCCAACGTCCTGACTTTC. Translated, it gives CASSLSYRETGANVLTF.

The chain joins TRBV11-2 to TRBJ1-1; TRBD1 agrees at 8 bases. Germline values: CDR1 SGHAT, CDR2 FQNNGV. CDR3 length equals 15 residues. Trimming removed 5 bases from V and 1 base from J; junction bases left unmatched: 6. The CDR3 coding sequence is TGTGCCAGCAGCGCCTGGGACAGGAAGAACACTGAAGCTTTCTTT. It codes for CASSAWDRKNTEAFF.

This CDR3 reads CASSIWALGGDQPQHF. DNA of the CDR3: TGTGCCAGTAGTATCTGGGCTTTGGGCGGGGATCAGCCCCAGCATTTT. The chain links TRBV19 to TRBJ1-5; no definite D call. The ends were cut back, 3 bases at V and 5 bases at J, with 17 bases in the middle. Looked up from germline, CDR1 is LNHDA and CDR2 is SQIVND (reference sequence). The CDR3 covers 16 residues.

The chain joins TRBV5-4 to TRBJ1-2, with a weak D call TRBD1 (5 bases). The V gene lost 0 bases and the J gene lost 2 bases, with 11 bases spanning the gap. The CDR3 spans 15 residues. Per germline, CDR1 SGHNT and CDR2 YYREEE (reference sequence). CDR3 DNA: TGTGCCAGCAGCTTGGGACAGACTCTCAACTATGGCTACACCTTC. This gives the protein CASSLGQTLNYGYTF.

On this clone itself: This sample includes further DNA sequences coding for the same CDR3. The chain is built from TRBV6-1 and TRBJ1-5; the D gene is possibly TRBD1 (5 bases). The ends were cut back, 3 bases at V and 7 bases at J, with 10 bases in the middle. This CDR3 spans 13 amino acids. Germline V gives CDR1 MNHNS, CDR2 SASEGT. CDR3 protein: CASSDTGGQPQHF. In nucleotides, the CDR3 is TGTGCCAGCAGTGACACGGGGGGGCAGCCCCAGCATTTT.

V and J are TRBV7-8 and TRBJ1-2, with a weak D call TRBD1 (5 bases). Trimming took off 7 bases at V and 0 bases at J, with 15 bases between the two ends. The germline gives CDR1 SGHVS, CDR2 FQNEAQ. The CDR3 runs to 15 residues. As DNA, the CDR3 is TGTGCCAGCAAGATAGGGACTGCAGCTAACTATGGCTACACCTTC. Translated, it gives CASKIGTAANYGYTF. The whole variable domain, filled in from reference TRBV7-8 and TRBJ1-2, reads GAGVSQSPRYKVAKRGQDVALRCDPISGHVSLFWYQQALGQGPEFLTYFQNEAQLDKSGLPSDRFFAERPEGSVSTLKIQRTQQEDSAVYLCASKIGTAANYGYTFGSGTRLTVV.

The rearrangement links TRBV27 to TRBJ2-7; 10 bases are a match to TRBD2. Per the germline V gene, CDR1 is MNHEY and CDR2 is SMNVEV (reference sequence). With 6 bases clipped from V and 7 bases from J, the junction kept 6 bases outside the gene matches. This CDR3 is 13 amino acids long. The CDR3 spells CASRSSGSHEQYF. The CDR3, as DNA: TGTGCCAGCAGATCTAGCGGGAGTCATGAGCAGTACTTC.

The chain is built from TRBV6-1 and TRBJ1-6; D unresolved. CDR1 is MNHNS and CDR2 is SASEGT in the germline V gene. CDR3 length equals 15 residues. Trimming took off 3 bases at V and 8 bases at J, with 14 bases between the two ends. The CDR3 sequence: CASSESGFGHSPLHF. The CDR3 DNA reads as TGTGCCAGCAGTGAGAGCGGATTCGGGCATTCACCCCTCCACTTT.

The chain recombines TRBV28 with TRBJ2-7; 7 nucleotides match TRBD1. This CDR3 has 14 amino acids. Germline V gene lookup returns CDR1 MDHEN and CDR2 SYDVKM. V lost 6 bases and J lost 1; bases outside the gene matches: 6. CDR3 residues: CASSRTGQSYEQYF. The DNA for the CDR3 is TGTGCCAGCAGCCGGACAGGTCAATCCTACGAGCAGTACTTC. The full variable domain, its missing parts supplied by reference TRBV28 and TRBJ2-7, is DVKVTQSSRYLVKRTGEKVFLECVQDMDHENMFWYRQDPGLGLRLIYFSYDVKMKEKGDIPEGYSVSREKKERFSLILESASTNQTSMYLCASSRTGQSYEQYFGPGTRLTVT.